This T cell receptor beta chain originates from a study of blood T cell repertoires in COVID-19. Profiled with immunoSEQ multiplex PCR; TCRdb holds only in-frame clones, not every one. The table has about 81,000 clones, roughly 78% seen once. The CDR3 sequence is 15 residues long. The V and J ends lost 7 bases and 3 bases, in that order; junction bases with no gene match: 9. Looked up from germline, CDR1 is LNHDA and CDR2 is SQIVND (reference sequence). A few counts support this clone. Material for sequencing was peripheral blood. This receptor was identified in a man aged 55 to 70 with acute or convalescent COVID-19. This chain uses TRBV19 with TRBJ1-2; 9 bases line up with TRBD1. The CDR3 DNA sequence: TGTGCCAGTACTTCACCGGGACAGGGACACTATGGCTACACCTTC. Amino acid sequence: CASTSPGQGHYGYTF.